Listed below are T cell receptor beta chains from one sample, sequenced in a study of cytomegalovirus exposure and HLA in healthy donors. Produced via immunoSEQ multiplex PCR; TCRdb's table is partial and in-frame only. The repertoire holds 150,000 or so clones, with about 85% as singletons. Sequencing was carried out using PBMCs. Source of these receptors: a man aged 18-30 years in good health and CMV-seronegative. Each CDR3 is given with its conserved first and last residue. A D gene is named only where the DNA matches it firmly. Size is stated for part of the rows, as once, few or many counts, or as a class when the clone is expanded.

clone_size d_call j_call v_call cdr3_aa cdr3_nt
. . TRBJ1-6 TRBV6-5 CATQAARANSPLHF TGTGCCACCCAAGCTGCCAGGGCTAATTCACCCCTCCACTTT
. TRBD1 TRBJ1-5 TRBV6-1 CASSGGTGRNQPQHF TGTGCCAGCAGTGGGGGGACAGGGCGCAATCAGCCCCAGCATTTT
. . TRBJ1-2 TRBV5-6 CASFSVRGWIGYTF TGTGCCAGCTTCAGCGTCAGGGGATGGATTGGCTACACCTTC
once . TRBJ2-7 TRBV19 CASSIEFGTRRGYEQYF TGTGCCAGTAGTATAGAGTTTGGGACTCGAAGGGGCTACGAGCAGTACTTC
. . TRBJ2-6 TRBV7-8 CASSSYEGPGANVLTF TGTGCCAGCAGCTCTTACGAGGGCCCTGGGGCCAACGTCCTGACTTTC
few . TRBJ2-2 TRBV13 CASSLGVEGAGGELFF TGTGCCAGCAGCTTAGGCGTGGAGGGCGCGGGCGGGGAGCTGTTTTTT
. TRBD2 TRBJ2-3 TRBV27 CASSPGLAGASRTDTQYF TGTGCCAGCAGTCCCGGACTAGCGGGGGCCAGCCGCACAGATACGCAGTATTTT
. . TRBJ1-2 TRBV18 CASSPPAGYGYTF TGTGCCAGCTCACCACCGGCAGGGTATGGCTACACCTTC
. . TRBJ2-7 TRBV10-3 CAISNTGFIEQYF TGTGCCATCAGTAACACAGGGTTCATCGAGCAGTACTTC
few TRBD1 TRBJ2-7 TRBV18 CASSERDRGEQYF TGTGCCAGCTCAGAGAGGGACAGGGGCGAGCAGTACTTC